The T cell receptor beta chain described here comes from a study of T cells in Graves' hyperthyroidism and ophthalmopathy. Amplification of TCR beta CDR3 regions used RNA as the template. First-round RT-PCR targeting the TCR CDR3 was performed with the HTBI primer set. Each CDR3 protein gets one entry after TCRdb re-called the multiplex PCR reads with MiXCR. The sample contains about 480,000 distinct CDR3 sequences, approximately 14% of which appear only once. In germline, CDR1 is MNHEY, CDR2 SMNVEV (reference sequence). Deletions cut 5 bases from V and 5 bases from J, with 10 bases between. The CDR3 has 13 residues. A few counts support this clonotype.

This sequence was found in a woman in her late teens or twenties with Graves' hyperthyroidism. What was sequenced was blood. This rearrangement joins TRBV27 to TRBJ1-5, with no clear D. The CDR3 DNA follows: TGTGCCAGCAGTGCTCGGGAGCATCAGCCCCAGCATTTT. Translating it yields CASSAREHQPQHF.